Listed below are T cell receptor beta chains from one sample, sequenced in a study of OX40 agonist ivuxolimab in advanced cancers. TCRdb's table, derived via immunoSEQ multiplex PCR, lists solely in-frame clones and lacks some. In the table there are roughly 48,000 clones, about 90% of which are singletons. Sample: CD4+ or CD8+ T cells sorted from blood, taken in a trial of the OX40 agonist ivuxolimab. The receptors shown here come from an adult with an advanced solid tumor such as melanoma, head and neck, liver or kidney cancer. CDR3s include the opening cysteine and the closing phenylalanine or tryptophan. Fields, in order: D gene, clone size, CDR3 length, J gene, V gene, CDR3 DNA, CDR3 protein. A D gene is named only where the DNA matches it firmly. Size is stated for part of the rows, as once, few or many counts, or as a class when the clone is expanded.

- | - | 14 | TRBJ2-5 | TRBV7-9 | TGTGCCAGCAGCTTCCTACAGGAACAAGAGACCCAGTACTTC | CASSFLQEQETQYF
- | few | 13 | TRBJ2-7 | TRBV7-6 | TGTGCCAGCAGCTTAGCGGCAGCCTACGAGCAGTACTTC | CASSLAAAYEQYF
TRBD2 | few | 16 | TRBJ2-3 | TRBV27 | TGTGCCAGCAGTTTATCGCCTAGCGGGGGCACAGATACGCAGTATTTT | CASSLSPSGGTDTQYF
TRBD2 | - | 15 | TRBJ2-7 | TRBV5-5 | TGTGCCAGCAGCTTGGCAGCGGGGGCTGGGTACGAGCAGTACTTC | CASSLAAGAGYEQYF
TRBD1 | - | 15 | TRBJ2-7 | TRBV9 | TGTGCCAGCAGCGTATCCGGGACAGGCTTGCACGAGCAGTACTTC | CASSVSGTGLHEQYF
TRBD2 | - | 15 | TRBJ2-5 | TRBV7-9 | TGTGCCAGCAGCTTAATGGGGGGGGACCAAGAGACCCAGTACTTC | CASSLMGGDQETQYF
- | - | 16 | TRBJ2-2 | TRBV28 | TGTGCCAGCAGTTTATTTTCAGGGTCAAACACCGGGGAGCTGTTTTTT | CASSLFSGSNTGELFF
TRBD2 | - | 17 | TRBJ2-7 | TRBV6-1 | TGTGCCAGCAGTGAGGTCCTAGCGGGGGACCCACCCTACGAGCAGTACTTC | CASSEVLAGDPPYEQYF
- | - | 16 | TRBJ2-7 | TRBV5-5 | TGTGCCAGCAGCCACCTCGAGGGGGGGGCGGGTTACGAGCAGTACTTC | CASSHLEGGAGYEQYF
- | once | 15 | TRBJ2-1 | TRBV14 | TGTGCCAGCAGCCAAGATCGAAACTCCTACAATGAGCAGTTCTTC | CASSQDRNSYNEQFF
- | - | 13 | TRBJ1-1 | TRBV9 | TGTGCCAGCAGCGCCTCTGTAGGGTGGGAAGCTTTCTTT | CASSASVGWEAFF
TRBD1 | - | 14 | TRBJ1-2 | TRBV12-5 | TGTGCTAGTGGTTTGGGTGGGACAGGGGATGGCTACACCTTC | CASGLGGTGDGYTF
TRBD1 | - | 20 | TRBJ1-5 | TRBV12-5 | TGTGCTAGTGGTTTGGTTCCCAATGCCGGACAGGACCATAGCAATCAGCCCCAGCATTTT | CASGLVPNAGQDHSNQPQHF
- | - | 14 | TRBJ2-7 | TRBV7-6 | TGTGCCAGCAGCTTACAGGAGTTTGGGTACGAGCAGTACTTC | CASSLQEFGYEQYF
- | - | 13 | TRBJ2-7 | TRBV5-6 | TGTGCCAGCAGCTTTGCCAGCTCCTACGAGCAGTACTTC | CASSFASSYEQYF
- | once | 15 | TRBJ1-5 | TRBV7-6 | TGTGCCAGCAGCTTAGCTCAGGGAAGCAATCAGCCCCAGCATTTT | CASSLAQGSNQPQHF
- | few | 14 | TRBJ2-7 | TRBV11-2 | TGTGCCAGCAGCACCACCCTGATGGCGTACGAGCAGTACTTC | CASSTTLMAYEQYF
- | - | 16 | TRBJ2-7 | TRBV28 | TGTGCCAGCAGTTTTCATTACGGGGCGAAGGCTTACGAGCAGTACTTC | CASSFHYGAKAYEQYF
- | - | 15 | TRBJ2-5 | TRBV18 | TGTGCCAGCTCACCCCAGCATGCATGGGGGGAGACCCAGTACTTC | CASSPQHAWGETQYF
- | - | 17 | TRBJ1-6 | TRBV7-6 | TGTGCCAGCAGCTTAGGGGTGGCAGGGGTGGATAATTCACCCCTCCACTTT | CASSLGVAGVDNSPLHF
- | - | 17 | TRBJ1-1 | TRBV4-1 | TGCGCCAGCAGCCACCCTGGGGAGGGCGCTTTGAACACTGAAGCTTTCTTT | CASSHPGEGALNTEAFF
- | - | 15 | TRBJ2-7 | TRBV13 | TGTGCCAGCAGCCCCCCGGGCAGGAGCTCCTACGAGCAGTACTTC | CASSPPGRSSYEQYF
- | - | 14 | TRBJ2-7 | TRBV10-3 | TGTGCCATCAGTGAGTCGATGGCAGTAGACGAGCAGTACTTC | CAISESMAVDEQYF
- | - | 15 | TRBJ1-5 | TRBV5-6 | TGTGCCAGCAGCCTGGGGGGATTTAGCAATCAGCCCCAGCATTTT | CASSLGGFSNQPQHF
- | once | 15 | TRBJ1-6 | TRBV5-4 | TGTGCCAGCAGCTTGGAGTGGCAGGGAGGTTCACCCCTCCACTTT | CASSLEWQGGSPLHF
- | - | 11 | TRBJ2-7 | TRBV21-1 | TGTGCCAGCAGCAAATTCTACGAGCAGTACTTC | CASSKFYEQYF